This entry lists 32 T cell receptor beta chains sequenced from one sample in a study of blood T cell repertoires in COVID-19. Method: immunoSEQ multiplex PCR; TCRdb's copy keeps in-frame clones and lacks some. The data hold approximately 180,000 clones, with around 80% observed a single time. The sample consisted of PBMCs or T cells enriched from blood (not recorded which). These receptor sequences come from a woman in her forties or fifties with acute COVID-19.

This chain connects TRBV4-2 to TRBJ2-4, with a tentative D call TRBD1 (5 bases). The CDR3 has 22 residues. In germline, CDR1 is LGHNA, CDR2 YNFKEQ. Trimming left V 4 bases short and J 3 bases short, with 34 bases between. CDR3 protein: CASSRADLIATVLKGNKNIQYF. For the CDR3, the DNA is TGTGCCAGCAGCCGCGCTGACTTAATCGCCACCGTTTTAAAGGGGAACAAAAACATTCAGTACTTC.

V gene TRBV4-3 combines with J gene TRBJ1-1; 9 positions agree with TRBD1. This CDR3 contains 13 residues. CDR1 LGHNA and CDR2 YSLEER come from the germline V gene. Trimming removed 2 bases from V and 11 bases from J; junction bases left unmatched: 6. The CDR3 reads CASSQLGQGGAFF. The CDR3 nucleotides are TGCGCCAGCAGCCAATTGGGACAGGGCGGCGCTTTCTTT.

The chain is built from TRBV28 and TRBJ2-3; 8 bases line up with TRBD2. The CDR3 covers 14 residues. V dropped 6 bases and J dropped 1; count of bases not matched to a gene: 3. CDR1 and CDR2 from the germline V gene are MDHEN and SYDVKM. The DNA for the CDR3 is TGTGCCAGCAGGGGGCGGGGGGGCACAGATACGCAGTATTTT. Its translation is CASRGRGGTDTQYF. The complete variable domain, with remaining parts taken from reference TRBV28 and TRBJ2-3, reads DVKVTQSSRYLVKRTGEKVFLECVQDMDHENMFWYRQDPGLGLRLIYFSYDVKMKEKGDIPEGYSVSREKKERFSLILESASTNQTSMYLCASRGRGGTDTQYFGPGTRLTVL.

The chain has TRBV30 and TRBJ2-2, with D maybe TRBD2 (5 bases). CDR1 is GTSNPN, CDR2 SVGIG, per germline (reference sequence). V lost 8 bases and J 4 bases, leaving 14 bases between the germline ends. The CDR3 sequence is 13 residues long. In DNA form, the CDR3 reads TGTGCCAGCCAGGAGGTTGCCACCGGGGAGCTGTTTTTT. This translates into CASQEVATGELFF.

This clone was seen a few times. This chain links TRBV5-1 with TRBJ2-4; tentative D call: TRBD2 (6 bases). The CDR3 spans 17 residues. Per the germline V gene, CDR1 is SGHRS and CDR2 is YFSETQ. Trimming removed 4 bases at V and 0 bases at J, with 17 bases between. Here the CDR3 DNA reads TGCGCCAGCAGCCCCAGAAGGGACTCCTTAGCCAAAAACATTCAGTACTTC. Its translation: CASSPRRDSLAKNIQYF.

The genes are TRBV19 and TRBJ2-2; D is uncertain. Germline values: CDR1 LNHDA, CDR2 SQIVND (reference sequence). The CDR3 contains 14 residues. The V gene lost 3 bases and the J gene lost 1 base, with 6 bases spanning the gap. The CDR3 sequence: CASSMSGNTGELFF. DNA for the CDR3: TGTGCCAGTAGTATGTCCGGGAACACCGGGGAGCTGTTTTTT.

The chain has TRBV4-1 and TRBJ1-4, with D hard to call. The V end lost 5 bases, the J end lost 7 bases, and 11 bases lay between the germline ends. The length of the CDR3 is 13 residues. Germline-derived CDR1 and CDR2 are MGHRA and YSYEKL. Here the CDR3 reads CASSAPAGEKLFF. Written as DNA, the CDR3 is TGCGCCAGCAGCGCTCCCGCAGGTGAAAAACTGTTTTTT.

V usage is TRBV25-1 and J usage is TRBJ2-1, with 9 bases lining up with TRBD2. Germline V gene lookup returns CDR1 MGHDK and CDR2 SYGVNS. This CDR3 comprises 15 residues. V trimming: 6 bases; J trimming: 10 bases; junction bases outside the gene matches: 13. The CDR3 sequence: CASSSPGLARPEQFF. The CDR3 DNA sequence: TGTGCCAGCAGCTCCCCGGGACTAGCCCGGCCCGAGCAGTTCTTC.

V is TRBV7-3 and J is TRBJ2-5; 8 nucleotides align to TRBD1. Germline V lookup: CDR1 SGHTA, CDR2 FQGTGA. This CDR3 contains 17 residues. The junction had 9 bases not matched to a gene; V was cut back by 1 base and J by 2 bases. CDR3 amino acids: CASSLIGQGALQETQYF. CDR3 nucleotides: TGTGCCAGCAGCTTAATCGGTCAGGGGGCCCTACAAGAGACCCAGTACTTC.

The chain is built from TRBV28 and TRBJ1-2, with a weak D call TRBD1 (5 bases). This CDR3 region has 15 residues. The germline V and J ends were trimmed by 8 bases and 1 base, with 17 bases remaining between them. CDR1 is MDHEN and CDR2 is SYDVKM in the germline V gene. CDR3: CASAAWDGGNYGYTF. DNA for the CDR3: TGTGCCAGCGCCGCTTGGGACGGGGGTAACTATGGCTACACCTTC.

The chain joins TRBV6-1 to TRBJ1-1, with D hard to call. Germline CDR1 and CDR2: MNHNS and SASEGT. The germline V and J ends were trimmed by 0 bases and 4 bases, with 6 bases remaining between them. This CDR3 is 13 amino acids long. In DNA, the CDR3 is TGTGCCAGCAGTGAAGCAACAGTCACTGAAGCTTTCTTT. Translation gives CASSEATVTEAFF.

CDR3 amino acids: CASSHLLTRPGGTDTQYF. DNA for the CDR3: TGCGCCAGCAGCCACCTACTGACTAGGCCGGGGGGCACAGATACGCAGTATTTT. The gene calls are TRBV4-1 and TRBJ2-3; perhaps TRBD2 as D (6 bases). Germline values: CDR1 MGHRA, CDR2 YSYEKL. Trimming took 3 bases from V and 1 from J, leaving 20 bases between them. The CDR3 loop spans 18 amino acids.

This clone appeared a single time. The chain is built from TRBV27 and TRBJ1-2; D is unclear. The CDR3 length is 15 residues. Trimming took 5 bases from V and 1 from J, leaving 14 bases between them. From germline, CDR1 is MNHEY and CDR2 SMNVEV (reference sequence). CDR3 nucleotide sequence: TGTGCCAGCAGTCGTACCGGGTTCCTTAACTATGGCTACACCTTC. This gives the protein CASSRTGFLNYGYTF.

Notes on this clone: One junction end disagrees with the germline gene, perhaps due to a read error. V and J are TRBV5-1 and TRBJ2-1, with 11 positions matching TRBD2. The CDR3 is 15 amino acids. From germline, CDR1 is SGHRS and CDR2 YFSETQ. The CDR3 bases are TGCGCCAGCAGCGACCGACTAGCGGGGTACAGTGAGCAGTTCTTC. Its protein product is CASSDRLAGYSEQFF.

The chain recombines TRBV10-3 with TRBJ1-1; 9 positions agree with TRBD1. J was trimmed by 0 bases and V by 6 bases; bases with no gene match: 5. The CDR3 is 15 residues long. Germline CDR1 ENHRY, CDR2 SYGVKD. CDR3 protein: CAISAGQGLNTEAFF. Written as DNA, the CDR3 is TGTGCCATCAGCGCAGGACAGGGGTTGAACACTGAAGCTTTCTTT.

This chain's CDR3 is CASSLVGGARTEAFF. The CDR3 DNA sequence: TGTGCCAGCAGCCTCGTTGGGGGCGCGAGGACTGAAGCTTTCTTT. The chain combines TRBV3-1 (or the pseudogene TRBV3-2) with TRBJ1-1; D may be TRBD1 (6 bases). The V gene's germline CDR1 is LGHDT and CDR2 YNNKEL (reference sequence). This CDR3 has 15 amino acids. The V gene lost 4 bases and the J gene lost 5 bases, with 17 bases spanning the gap.

This clone was recorded a few times. The gene calls are TRBV28 and TRBJ2-3; unclear D gene. Germline values: CDR1 MDHEN, CDR2 SYDVKM. The V gene lost 8 bases and the J gene lost 6 bases, with 6 bases spanning the gap. The CDR3 consists of 10 residues. The DNA for the CDR3 is TGTGCCAGCGGCTTGGATACGCAGTATTTT. Encoded protein: CASGLDTQYF.

This clone was counted only a few times. This chain uses TRBV5-6 with TRBJ1-3; no clear D. The CDR3 is made up of 10 amino acids. The V end lost 10 bases, the J end lost 4 bases, and 6 bases lay between the germline ends. Germline loops: CDR1 SGHDT, CDR2 YYEEEE. CDR3 region: CAPRGNTIYF. The CDR3 DNA sequence: TGTGCCCCCCGGGGAAACACCATATATTTT.

The V gene is TRBV4-1, the J gene TRBJ1-1; no clear D gene. This CDR3 is 12 amino acids long. With 1 base removed from V and 4 bases from J, the gap between germline ends came to 4 bases. CDR1 MGHRA and CDR2 YSYEKL come from the germline V gene. CDR3 residues: CASSQGPTEAFF. The DNA of the CDR3 is TGCGCCAGCAGCCAAGGGCCCACTGAAGCTTTCTTT.

The V and J genes are TRBV18 and TRBJ2-5; 11 bases align to TRBD2. The CDR3 totals 14 residues. Germline-derived CDR1 and CDR2 are KGHSH and LQKENI. Unmatched junction bases numbered 5, after V lost 8 bases and J lost 3 bases. The CDR3 DNA reads TGTGCCAGCGCTGGGACTAGCGGAAAAGAGACCCAGTACTTC. Translated, it gives CASAGTSGKETQYF.

This chain connects TRBV2 to TRBJ1-3; D gene ambiguous. Germline CDR1 is SNHLY and CDR2 is FYNNEI. Trimming left V 0 bases short and J 7 bases short, with 16 bases between. The CDR3 consists of 16 residues. The CDR3 loop reads CASSEALKGVGNTIYF. The CDR3 DNA sequence: TGTGCCAGCAGTGAAGCGCTTAAAGGAGTGGGTAACACCATATATTTT. The full variable domain, rest sourced from reference TRBV2 and TRBJ1-3, is EPEVTQTPSHQVTQMGQEVILRCVPISNHLYFYWYRQILGQKVEFLVSFYNNEISEKSEIFDDQFSVERPDGSNFTLKIRSTKLEDSAMYFCASSEALKGVGNTIYFGEGSWLTVV.

V is TRBV3-1 (or the pseudogene TRBV3-2) and J is TRBJ1-2; maybe TRBD1 (6 bases). The CDR3 length is 18 residues. Germline V lookup: CDR1 LGHDT, CDR2 YNNKEL (reference sequence). V was shortened by 0 bases and J by 4 bases, with 21 bases between the two germline ends. CDR3 region: CASSQDFRGSLIFYGYTF. Here the CDR3 DNA reads TGTGCCAGCAGCCAAGATTTCAGGGGCAGTTTAATTTTCTATGGCTACACCTTC.

The DNA of the CDR3 is TGCGCCAGCAGCTTGGATGGGACAGGAAACAATGAGCAGTTCTTC. Translation gives CASSLDGTGNNEQFF. The chain recombines TRBV5-1 with TRBJ2-1, with 8 nucleotides matching TRBD1. The CDR3 totals 15 residues. Germline CDR1 SGHRS, CDR2 YFSETQ. Germline trimming cut 0 bases from V and 5 bases from J; bases unmatched to any gene: 4. Together with reference TRBV5-1 and TRBJ2-1, the CDR3 gives the full variable domain: KAGVTQTPRYLIKTRGQQVTLSCSPISGHRSVSWYQQTPGQGLQFLFEYFSETQRNKGNFPGRFSGRQFSNSRSEMNVSTLELGDSALYLCASSLDGTGNNEQFFGPGTRLTVL.

The chain recombines TRBV5-1 with TRBJ1-5, with D hard to call. Per germline, CDR1 SGHRS and CDR2 YFSETQ. The CDR3 has 16 amino acids. V gave up 4 bases and J gave up 0 bases, with 14 bases separating them. CDR3 residues: CASSPHSGDSNQPQHF. In DNA, the CDR3 is TGCGCCAGCAGCCCCCACTCGGGAGATAGCAATCAGCCCCAGCATTTT.

The rearrangement joins TRBV5-6 to TRBJ2-5; 10 bases fit TRBD1. CDR3 length equals 15 residues. V trimming: 5 bases; J trimming: 5 bases; junction bases outside the gene matches: 9. Germline V CDR1 and CDR2: SGHDT, YYEEEE. The CDR3 is CASSRIGTGDETQYF. The CDR3 bases are TGTGCCAGCAGTCGAATCGGGACAGGGGACGAGACCCAGTACTTC.

The V gene is TRBV7-6, the J gene TRBJ1-2; D is ambiguous. The V gene's germline CDR1 is SGHVS and CDR2 FNYEAQ. CDR3 length: 12 residues. V was shortened by 0 bases and J by 8 bases, with 7 bases between the two germline ends. For the CDR3, the DNA is TGTGCCAGCAGCTTAGCTGGGCAGGGCTACACCTTC. Amino acids: CASSLAGQGYTF.

The chain couples TRBV12-2 to TRBJ2-2; the table's TRBD1 call for D was not verified on the DNA. TRBV12-2 constitutes a pseudogene. The CDR3 has 17 residues. The CDR3 reads CASRLAKGGGYTGELFF. The CDR3 DNA is TGTGCAAGTCGCTTAGCGAAAGGGGGCGGCTACACCGGGGAGCTGTTTTTT.

The V and J genes are TRBV5-1 and TRBJ1-2; 8 positions match TRBD1. The length of the CDR3 is 14 residues. With V trimmed by 1 base and J by 7 bases, 6 bases remained unmatched. In germline, CDR1 is SGHRS, CDR2 YFSETQ. This CDR3 is CASSLTGQGAGYTF. The CDR3 DNA reads as TGCGCCAGCAGCTTGACCGGACAGGGAGCTGGCTACACCTTC.

The V gene is TRBV30, the J gene TRBJ1-5; a possible D gene is TRBD1 (6 bases). V gave up 6 bases and J gave up 2 bases, with 8 bases separating them. CDR3 size: 12 residues. Germline CDR1 and CDR2: GTSNPN and SVGIG (reference sequence). CDR3 DNA: TGTGCCTGCCGACAGGGCAATCAGCCCCAGCATTTT. It codes for CACRQGNQPQHF.

The V call is TRBV3-1 (or the pseudogene TRBV3-2), the J call TRBJ2-5; 7 positions agree with TRBD2. The ends lost 4 bases at V and 3 bases at J; junction bases unmatched: 8. CDR1 and CDR2 from the germline V gene are LGHDT and YNNKEL (reference sequence). This CDR3 contains 15 residues. The CDR3: CASSPPTSVEETQYF. The DNA of the CDR3 is TGTGCCAGCAGCCCCCCCACTAGCGTAGAAGAGACCCAGTACTTC.

The rearrangement uses TRBV4-2 and TRBJ1-4, with D maybe TRBD1 (6 bases). The CDR3 is 16 residues long. V was pared by 0 bases and J by 7 bases, with 15 bases between. Germline loops: CDR1 LGHNA, CDR2 YNFKEQ. The CDR3 loop reads CASSQDLQGFGEKLFF. The CDR3 region has the DNA TGTGCCAGCAGCCAAGATTTACAGGGTTTCGGTGAAAAACTGTTTTTT.

This chain uses TRBV6-5 with TRBJ2-1, with D maybe TRBD2 (6 bases). The germline gives CDR1 MNHEY, CDR2 SVGAGI. The CDR3 has 15 amino acids. The V and J ends lost 10 bases and 2 bases respectively, with 18 bases between them. The CDR3 sequence is CATTGDGGAYNEQFF. The CDR3, as DNA: TGTGCCACGACCGGCGACGGGGGTGCCTACAATGAGCAGTTCTTC.